The rows below give T cell receptor beta chains drawn from one sample of a study of monozygotic twins with cystic fibrosis. Clones were read by immunoSEQ multiplex PCR, and TCRdb kept only the in-frame ones, dropping some. The data hold around 25,000 clones, with roughly 90% observed a single time. The sequencing sample was made of blood. Receptors were obtained from a girl aged 2 to 10 with cystic fibrosis. The CDR3 runs from the conserved cysteine through the conserved F or W. A D gene is named only where the DNA matches it firmly. Expanded clones get a size class; other rows say once, few or many, or leave the size out.

V gene: TRBV2; clone size: NA; J gene: TRBJ2-5; D gene: NA; CDR3 DNA: TGTGCCAGCAGTGAAGGTCAGACCCCCCAAGAGACCCAGTACTTC; CDR3 protein: CASSEGQTPQETQYF
V gene: TRBV7-2; clone size: NA; J gene: TRBJ1-5; D gene: NA; CDR3 DNA: TGTGCCAGCAGCTTGTTTCGACTTTCGACTCAGCCCCAGCATTTT; CDR3 protein: CASSLFRLSTQPQHF
V gene: TRBV2; clone size: NA; J gene: TRBJ1-1; D gene: NA; CDR3 DNA: TGTGCCAGCAGTGCAGTGAACACTGAAGCTTTCTTT; CDR3 protein: CASSAVNTEAFF
V gene: TRBV7-7; clone size: NA; J gene: TRBJ2-1; D gene: NA; CDR3 DNA: TGTGCTAGCAGCTTAATGGCAGGAAAGTACAATGAGCAGTTCTTC; CDR3 protein: CASSLMAGKYNEQFF
V gene: TRBV19; clone size: NA; J gene: TRBJ1-2; D gene: NA; CDR3 DNA: TGTGCCAGTAGATGGGACGCGTCCCCCTATGGCTACACCTTC; CDR3 protein: CASRWDASPYGYTF
V gene: TRBV2; clone size: once; J gene: TRBJ1-2; D gene: NA; CDR3 DNA: TGTGCCAGCAGCGGGGGGGACTTTCAAAGCTATGGCTACACCTTC; CDR3 protein: CASSGGDFQSYGYTF
V gene: TRBV9; clone size: NA; J gene: TRBJ2-3; D gene: TRBD2; CDR3 DNA: TGTGCCAGCAGCGGACCTAGCGGGGGAGGCACAGATACGCAGTATTTT; CDR3 protein: CASSGPSGGGTDTQYF
V gene: TRBV29-1; clone size: NA; J gene: TRBJ1-4; D gene: NA; CDR3 DNA: TGCAGCGTCCGCGGGAGGGGGAATGAAAAACTGTTTTTT; CDR3 protein: CSVRGRGNEKLFF
V gene: TRBV4-1; clone size: NA; J gene: TRBJ2-2; D gene: TRBD1; CDR3 DNA: TGCGCCAGCAGCCAAGGACAGGGGGCTGGGGACACCGGGGAGCTGTTTTTT; CDR3 protein: CASSQGQGAGDTGELFF
V gene: TRBV6-1; clone size: NA; J gene: TRBJ1-1; D gene: NA; CDR3 DNA: TGTGCCAGCAGAGACCCGGAAGCTTTCTTT; CDR3 protein: CASRDPEAFF
V gene: TRBV5-4; clone size: NA; J gene: TRBJ2-5; D gene: TRBD2; CDR3 DNA: TGTGCCAGCAGTTTCCTAGCGGTCGGAGAGACCCAGTACTTC; CDR3 protein: CASSFLAVGETQYF
V gene: TRBV11-2; clone size: NA; J gene: TRBJ2-1; D gene: NA; CDR3 DNA: TGTGCCAGCAGCTTAGGGCCCGTCAGGGCGCCCTACAATGAGCAGTTCTTC; CDR3 protein: CASSLGPVRAPYNEQFF
V gene: TRBV10-2; clone size: NA; J gene: TRBJ1-5; D gene: NA; CDR3 DNA: TGCGCCAGCAGTGAACCCGATACACGAAGCAATCAGCCCCAGCATTTT; CDR3 protein: CASSEPDTRSNQPQHF
V gene: TRBV4-1; clone size: NA; J gene: TRBJ2-4; D gene: TRBD2; CDR3 DNA: TGCGCCAGCAGCCAAGAGGGACTAGCGGGGGTGGAGGCCAAAAACATTCAGTACTTC; CDR3 protein: CASSQEGLAGVEAKNIQYF
V gene: TRBV2; clone size: NA; J gene: TRBJ1-1; D gene: NA; CDR3 DNA: TGTGCCAGCAGTGATCGGGGGTCCACTGAAGCTTTCTTT; CDR3 protein: CASSDRGSTEAFF
V gene: TRBV7-2; clone size: NA; J gene: TRBJ2-3; D gene: NA; CDR3 DNA: TGTGCCAGCAGCGAAAGCCCGGGGGTTGGAGATACGCAGTATTTT; CDR3 protein: CASSESPGVGDTQYF
V gene: TRBV6-1; clone size: NA; J gene: TRBJ1-4; D gene: NA; CDR3 DNA: TGTGCCAGCAGTGAAGCGCAAGGGCAGGGTAATGAAAAACTGTTTTTT; CDR3 protein: CASSEAQGQGNEKLFF
V gene: TRBV18; clone size: NA; J gene: TRBJ1-6; D gene: NA; CDR3 DNA: TGTGCCAGCTCACCAGCTAATAAGGGGAATTCACCCCTCCACTTT; CDR3 protein: CASSPANKGNSPLHF
V gene: TRBV5-6; clone size: NA; J gene: TRBJ2-7; D gene: TRBD1; CDR3 DNA: TGTGCCAGCAGCCCAGGGGGCGCGAGCGAGCAGTACTTC; CDR3 protein: CASSPGGASEQYF
V gene: TRBV4-3; clone size: NA; J gene: TRBJ2-1; D gene: TRBD2; CDR3 DNA: TGCGCCAGCAGCCCGCGGGGGGTCAGGTCCGATGAGCAGTTCTTC; CDR3 protein: CASSPRGVRSDEQFF
V gene: TRBV7-2; clone size: NA; J gene: TRBJ1-5; D gene: TRBD1; CDR3 DNA: TGTGCCAGCAGCTTCCGAGACAGGGCTCAGCCCCAGCATTTT; CDR3 protein: CASSFRDRAQPQHF
V gene: TRBV30; clone size: NA; J gene: TRBJ1-2; D gene: NA; CDR3 DNA: TGTGCCTGGAGCGTTCGGCAGGCCCTTTCTAACTATGGCTACACCTTC; CDR3 protein: CAWSVRQALSNYGYTF
V gene: TRBV19; clone size: NA; J gene: TRBJ1-2; D gene: NA; CDR3 DNA: TGTGCCAGTAGTATAGAGTCAGGGAACTACTATGGCTACACCTTC; CDR3 protein: CASSIESGNYYGYTF
V gene: TRBV6-1; clone size: NA; J gene: TRBJ1-1; D gene: NA; CDR3 DNA: TGTGCCAGCAGTGAAACAGAGAACACTGAAGCTTTCTTT; CDR3 protein: CASSETENTEAFF
V gene: TRBV6-5; clone size: NA; J gene: TRBJ2-1; D gene: TRBD2; CDR3 DNA: TGTGCCAGCAGTTACCTAACTAGCGGGGGGCCGAAAGAGCAGTTCTTC; CDR3 protein: CASSYLTSGGPKEQFF
V gene: TRBV7-2; clone size: NA; J gene: TRBJ1-1; D gene: NA; CDR3 DNA: TGTGCCAGCAGCGAAAGGATGAACACTGAAGCTTTCTTT; CDR3 protein: CASSERMNTEAFF
V gene: TRBV6-5; clone size: once; J gene: TRBJ1-3; D gene: NA; CDR3 DNA: TGTGCCAGCAGTTACTCGTCGTACTACTCTGGAAACACCATATATTTT; CDR3 protein: CASSYSSYYSGNTIYF
V gene: TRBV30; clone size: NA; J gene: TRBJ1-5; D gene: TRBD1; CDR3 DNA: TGTGCCTGGAGTGGGACAGGGGATCAGCCCCAGCATTTT; CDR3 protein: CAWSGTGDQPQHF
V gene: TRBV5-5; clone size: NA; J gene: TRBJ2-6; D gene: NA; CDR3 DNA: TGTGCCAGCAGCTTGTTCGGTGGGCCCTCTGGGGCCAACGTCCTGACTTTC; CDR3 protein: CASSLFGGPSGANVLTF
V gene: TRBV6-6; clone size: NA; J gene: TRBJ1-5; D gene: NA; CDR3 DNA: TGTGCCAGCAGTTACAGGTATCAGCCCCAGCATTTT; CDR3 protein: CASSYRYQPQHF
V gene: TRBV4-2; clone size: NA; J gene: TRBJ2-3; D gene: TRBD2; CDR3 DNA: TGTGCCAGCAGCCAAGTAAAGCGGGGGGCCGGCACAGATACGCAGTATTTT; CDR3 protein: CASSQVKRGAGTDTQYF
V gene: TRBV5-6; clone size: NA; J gene: TRBJ1-2; D gene: TRBD1; CDR3 DNA: TGTGCCAGCAGTACACTGAGGCGGGACAGCGCCTATGGCTACACCTTC; CDR3 protein: CASSTLRRDSAYGYTF
V gene: TRBV4-1; clone size: NA; J gene: TRBJ2-5; D gene: TRBD1; CDR3 DNA: TGCGCCAGCAGCCACCCCCTCGGCCGGGACAGTCAAGAGACCCAGTACTTC; CDR3 protein: CASSHPLGRDSQETQYF
V gene: TRBV9; clone size: once; J gene: TRBJ2-1; D gene: NA; CDR3 DNA: TGTGCCAGCAGCTATTCAGGGAGTAGCTCCTACAATGAGCAGTTCTTC; CDR3 protein: CASSYSGSSSYNEQFF
V gene: TRBV14; clone size: NA; J gene: TRBJ2-7; D gene: NA; CDR3 DNA: TGTGCCAGCAGCGACCCGGGACCTAGAAACGAGCAGTACTTC; CDR3 protein: CASSDPGPRNEQYF
V gene: TRBV18; clone size: once; J gene: TRBJ2-5; D gene: TRBD2; CDR3 DNA: TGTGCCAGCTCACCTGGACTAGTGGAGACCCAGTACTTC; CDR3 protein: CASSPGLVETQYF
V gene: TRBV2; clone size: NA; J gene: TRBJ1-2; D gene: TRBD1; CDR3 DNA: TGTGCCAGCATAATCCAGGGGGCGCTTGGATATGGCTACACCTTC; CDR3 protein: CASIIQGALGYGYTF
V gene: TRBV7-9; clone size: NA; J gene: TRBJ1-4; D gene: TRBD1; CDR3 DNA: TGTGCCAGCAGCCCGGGACAGGGAGGGGAAAAACTGTTTTTT; CDR3 protein: CASSPGQGGEKLFF
V gene: TRBV27; clone size: NA; J gene: TRBJ2-7; D gene: TRBD1; CDR3 DNA: TGTGCCAGCAGTCGAGGGGGACAGGGGGGCTCCTACGAGCAGTACTTC; CDR3 protein: CASSRGGQGGSYEQYF
V gene: TRBV28; clone size: NA; J gene: TRBJ1-5; D gene: TRBD1; CDR3 DNA: TGTGCCAGCAGTCTCCGGGACAGGGGGAGCAATCAGCCCCAGCATTTT; CDR3 protein: CASSLRDRGSNQPQHF
V gene: TRBV9; clone size: NA; J gene: TRBJ2-1; D gene: NA; CDR3 DNA: TGTGCCAGCAGCGTAGACCCCATCTTGGGGGGTAATGAGCAGTTCTTC; CDR3 protein: CASSVDPILGGNEQFF
V gene: TRBV15; clone size: NA; J gene: TRBJ2-7; D gene: NA; CDR3 DNA: TGTGCCACCAGCATTGTGCCCTACGAGCAGTACTTC; CDR3 protein: CATSIVPYEQYF
V gene: TRBV7-2; clone size: NA; J gene: TRBJ2-5; D gene: NA; CDR3 DNA: TGTGCCAGCAGCTTGACCGTTCAAGAGACCCAGTACTTC; CDR3 protein: CASSLTVQETQYF
V gene: TRBV5-1; clone size: NA; J gene: TRBJ2-3; D gene: NA; CDR3 DNA: TGCGCCAGCTGGGGGGTCGGCGGAGATACGCAGTATTTT; CDR3 protein: CASWGVGGDTQYF
V gene: TRBV19; clone size: few; J gene: TRBJ2-7; D gene: NA; CDR3 DNA: TGTGCCAGTAGTATCACCAGGGAAGGCGAGCAGTACTTC; CDR3 protein: CASSITREGEQYF
V gene: TRBV19; clone size: NA; J gene: TRBJ2-3; D gene: NA; CDR3 DNA: TGTGCCAGTAATAGACAGACAGACACAGATACGCAGTATTTT; CDR3 protein: CASNRQTDTDTQYF
V gene: TRBV11-3; clone size: NA; J gene: TRBJ2-3; D gene: NA; CDR3 DNA: TGTGCCAGCAGCTTACCGAAAGATACGCAGTATTTT; CDR3 protein: CASSLPKDTQYF
V gene: TRBV7-2; clone size: NA; J gene: TRBJ2-7; D gene: NA; CDR3 DNA: TGTGCCAGCAGCTTAGATAGACCTAGGTCCTACGAGCAGTACTTC; CDR3 protein: CASSLDRPRSYEQYF
V gene: TRBV19; clone size: NA; J gene: TRBJ1-5; D gene: TRBD1; CDR3 DNA: TGTGCCAGTATTGCTGGGACAGCTTACAATCAGCCCCAGCATTTT; CDR3 protein: CASIAGTAYNQPQHF
V gene: TRBV9; clone size: NA; J gene: TRBJ1-2; D gene: NA; CDR3 DNA: TGTGCCAGCAGCGTAGGCTCAGTGCAGAACTATGGCTACACCTTC; CDR3 protein: CASSVGSVQNYGYTF
V gene: TRBV5-4; clone size: NA; J gene: TRBJ1-6; D gene: NA; CDR3 DNA: TGTGCCAGCAGCTTGGCCGGACGGAGGGCCTCGTATAATTCACCCCTCCACTTT; CDR3 protein: CASSLAGRRASYNSPLHF